Listed below are T cell receptor beta chains from one sample, sequenced in a study of identical twins. Via MiXCR, TCRdb re-called the 5' RACE reads, giving one row per CDR3 protein. In the table there are about 260,000 distinct CDR3 sequences, 5.5% to 7% of which are singletons. This sample was also put to use in a study of yellow fever vaccine responses in identical twins.

The source material was memory (CD45RO+) T cells sorted from blood. The receptors were sampled from a woman younger than 35 in good health. Each CDR3 is given with its conserved first and last residue. Each record gives: D gene, clone size, J gene, V gene, CDR3 DNA, CDR3 protein. The D gene is left open where the match is weak. The size entry is marked missing in some rows and otherwise reads once, few, many or a size class.

d_call: TRBD1
clone_size: -
j_call: TRBJ1-2
v_call: TRBV24-1
cdr3_nt: TGTGCCACCAGTGACCCCCGACAGGGGGACAATGGCTACACCTTC
cdr3_aa: CATSDPRQGDNGYTF

d_call: -
clone_size: -
j_call: TRBJ1-1
v_call: TRBV2
cdr3_nt: TGTGCCAGCAGTGAAGCCGCAGGGGCGGGAACTGAAGCTTTCTTT
cdr3_aa: CASSEAAGAGTEAFF

d_call: TRBD1
clone_size: many
j_call: TRBJ1-2
v_call: TRBV29-1
cdr3_nt: TGCAGCGTAGGAGGACAGGGGGTGATCTATGGCTACACCTTC
cdr3_aa: CSVGGQGVIYGYTF

d_call: TRBD2
clone_size: few
j_call: TRBJ2-3
v_call: TRBV9
cdr3_nt: TGTGCCAGCAGCGTCGCTAGCGGGAGCACAGATACGCAGTATTTT
cdr3_aa: CASSVASGSTDTQYF

d_call: TRBD2
clone_size: -
j_call: TRBJ2-7
v_call: TRBV7-3
cdr3_nt: TGTGCCAGCAGTCTTCTAGCGGGACAAAGGCAGTACTTC
cdr3_aa: CASSLLAGQRQYF

d_call: -
clone_size: few
j_call: TRBJ2-1
v_call: TRBV5-1
cdr3_nt: TGCGCCAGCAGCTTCCTGGACCTATACAATGAGCAGTTCTTC
cdr3_aa: CASSFLDLYNEQFF

d_call: -
clone_size: few
j_call: TRBJ2-7
v_call: TRBV20-1
cdr3_nt: TGCAGTGCTAGAGACAGGGGACACGAGCAGTACTTC
cdr3_aa: CSARDRGHEQYF

d_call: -
clone_size: many
j_call: TRBJ1-6
v_call: TRBV5-1
cdr3_nt: TGCGCCAGCAGCTTGGGACTGAATTCACCCCTCCACTTT
cdr3_aa: CASSLGLNSPLHF

d_call: TRBD1
clone_size: few
j_call: TRBJ2-5
v_call: TRBV20-1
cdr3_nt: TGCAGTGCCCAACGGGACAGTCGTATTCAACGGGAGACCCAGTACTTC
cdr3_aa: CSAQRDSRIQRETQYF

d_call: TRBD1
clone_size: few
j_call: TRBJ2-3
v_call: TRBV5-5
cdr3_nt: TGTGCTTCGAGGACAGGGGACACAGATACGCAGTATTTT
cdr3_aa: CASRTGDTDTQYF

d_call: -
clone_size: -
j_call: TRBJ2-3
v_call: TRBV24-1
cdr3_nt: TGTGCCACCGCGAACGTTTTGGGGGCTTCTGGCACAGATACGCAGTATTTT
cdr3_aa: CATANVLGASGTDTQYF

d_call: -
clone_size: -
j_call: TRBJ2-3
v_call: TRBV20-1
cdr3_nt: TGCAGTGCCCCCCTGGGTACGGGGGCCGCTAGCACAGATACGCAGTATTTT
cdr3_aa: CSAPLGTGAASTDTQYF

d_call: -
clone_size: many
j_call: TRBJ1-1
v_call: TRBV10-1
cdr3_nt: TGCGCCAGCAGCGCACAGGGGAACACTGAAGCTTTCTTT
cdr3_aa: CASSAQGNTEAFF

d_call: TRBD1
clone_size: -
j_call: TRBJ2-5
v_call: TRBV5-6
cdr3_nt: TGTGCCAGCAGCTTACCCGACAGGGGGGAGACCCAGTACTTC
cdr3_aa: CASSLPDRGETQYF

d_call: TRBD1
clone_size: -
j_call: TRBJ2-3
v_call: TRBV3-1
cdr3_nt: TGTGCCAGCAGCCAAGGGGCCCGGGACAGGGGGCGTACAGCTACGCAGTATTTT
cdr3_aa: CASSQGARDRGRTATQYF

d_call: -
clone_size: -
j_call: TRBJ2-1
v_call: TRBV7-6
cdr3_nt: TGTGCCAGCAGCTTTTCTCTAGCGAACAAGGTGGGTGAGCAGTTCTTC
cdr3_aa: CASSFSLANKVGEQFF

d_call: -
clone_size: -
j_call: TRBJ2-6
v_call: TRBV28
cdr3_nt: TGTGCCAGCAGTTTTCGCAGATACTCTGGGGCCAACGTCCTGACTTTC
cdr3_aa: CASSFRRYSGANVLTF

d_call: -
clone_size: few
j_call: TRBJ1-4
v_call: TRBV20-1
cdr3_nt: TGCAGTGCCCCTCAGCCCCCCGCTAATGAAAAACTGTTTTTT
cdr3_aa: CSAPQPPANEKLFF

d_call: -
clone_size: many
j_call: TRBJ1-4
v_call: TRBV5-1
cdr3_nt: TGCGCCAGCAACACGGGACGAAGGGATGAAAAACTGTTTTTT
cdr3_aa: CASNTGRRDEKLFF

d_call: -
clone_size: -
j_call: TRBJ2-7
v_call: TRBV15
cdr3_nt: TGTGCCACCAGCAGAGGTGATAGTCCCCAATACGAGCAGTACTTC
cdr3_aa: CATSRGDSPQYEQYF

d_call: TRBD1
clone_size: few
j_call: TRBJ1-1
v_call: TRBV11-1
cdr3_nt: TGTGCCAGCAGCTCAAGGGACAGCAACACTGAAGCTTTCTTT
cdr3_aa: CASSSRDSNTEAFF

d_call: -
clone_size: -
j_call: TRBJ1-1
v_call: TRBV19
cdr3_nt: TGTGCCAGTAGCCTTTCGCTGTCAGCCCTTGCCACTGAAGCTTTCTTT
cdr3_aa: CASSLSLSALATEAFF

d_call: -
clone_size: many
j_call: TRBJ2-1
v_call: TRBV7-8
cdr3_nt: TGTGCCAGCAGCTTACTTTTCGCTCCAAACCCAAGACCGACATACAATGAGCAGTTCTTC
cdr3_aa: CASSLLFAPNPRPTYNEQFF

d_call: -
clone_size: -
j_call: TRBJ2-5
v_call: TRBV28
cdr3_nt: TGTGCCAGCAGTTTTTCCCGGACAGTTCAAGAGACCCAGTACTTC
cdr3_aa: CASSFSRTVQETQYF

d_call: TRBD1
clone_size: -
j_call: TRBJ1-4
v_call: TRBV5-6
cdr3_nt: TGTGCCAGACTGACGACAGGGGTCCCTGAAAAACTGTTTTTT
cdr3_aa: CARLTTGVPEKLFF

d_call: TRBD2
clone_size: many
j_call: TRBJ2-2
v_call: TRBV7-7
cdr3_nt: TGTGCCAGTCTTAAGGCAAGGACTAGCGGGAGATCGACGAACACCGGGGAGCTGTTTTTT
cdr3_aa: CASLKARTSGRSTNTGELFF

d_call: TRBD1
clone_size: many
j_call: TRBJ2-1
v_call: TRBV4-1
cdr3_nt: TGCGCCAGCAGCCCCCAAGCCGACAGGGTGGCCCTCAATGAGCAGTTCTTC
cdr3_aa: CASSPQADRVALNEQFF

d_call: -
clone_size: -
j_call: TRBJ2-3
v_call: TRBV6-9
cdr3_nt: TGTGCCAGCAGTTATCCTTCCACAGATACGCAGTATTTT
cdr3_aa: CASSYPSTDTQYF

d_call: -
clone_size: -
j_call: TRBJ2-7
v_call: TRBV7-6
cdr3_nt: TGTGCCAGCAGCCCCGTTAGCGGAGGCTCCTACGAGCAGTACTTC
cdr3_aa: CASSPVSGGSYEQYF

d_call: TRBD2
clone_size: many
j_call: TRBJ2-7
v_call: TRBV7-9
cdr3_nt: TGTGCCAGCAGCCCCGGGAGGATAGGGAGGGAGGAGCAGTACTTC
cdr3_aa: CASSPGRIGREEQYF

d_call: -
clone_size: many
j_call: TRBJ2-2
v_call: TRBV6-4
cdr3_nt: TGTGCCAGCAGTGATAGCGGTACCGGGGAGCTGTTTTTT
cdr3_aa: CASSDSGTGELFF

d_call: -
clone_size: -
j_call: TRBJ1-2
v_call: TRBV6-6
cdr3_nt: TGTGCCAGCAAGCTGGGGGAGGGCGGCTACACCTTC
cdr3_aa: CASKLGEGGYTF

d_call: -
clone_size: few
j_call: TRBJ2-5
v_call: TRBV3-1
cdr3_nt: TGTGCCAGCAGCCCGACCGGGACTTTTCAAGAGACCCAGTACTTC
cdr3_aa: CASSPTGTFQETQYF

d_call: -
clone_size: many
j_call: TRBJ2-5
v_call: TRBV7-9
cdr3_nt: TGTGCCAGCAGCTTATTTGTGCAAGAGACCCAGTACTTC
cdr3_aa: CASSLFVQETQYF

d_call: TRBD1
clone_size: few
j_call: TRBJ2-1
v_call: TRBV3-1
cdr3_nt: TGTGCCAGCAGCCAAGCCGGGACAGGGAACCACAATGAGCAGTTCTTC
cdr3_aa: CASSQAGTGNHNEQFF